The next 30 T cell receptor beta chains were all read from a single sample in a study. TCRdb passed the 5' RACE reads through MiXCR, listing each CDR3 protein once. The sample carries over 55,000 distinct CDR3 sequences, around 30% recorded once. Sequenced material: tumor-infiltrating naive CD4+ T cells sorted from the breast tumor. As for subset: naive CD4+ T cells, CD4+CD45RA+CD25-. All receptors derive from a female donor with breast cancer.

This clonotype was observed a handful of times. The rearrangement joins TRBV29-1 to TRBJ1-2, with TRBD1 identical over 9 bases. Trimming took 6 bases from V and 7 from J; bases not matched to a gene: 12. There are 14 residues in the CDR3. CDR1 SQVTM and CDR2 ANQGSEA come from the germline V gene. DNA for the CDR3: TGCAGCGTACCGGGACAGGGAGGTCTTCGTGGCTACACCTTC. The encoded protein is CSVPGQGGLRGYTF.

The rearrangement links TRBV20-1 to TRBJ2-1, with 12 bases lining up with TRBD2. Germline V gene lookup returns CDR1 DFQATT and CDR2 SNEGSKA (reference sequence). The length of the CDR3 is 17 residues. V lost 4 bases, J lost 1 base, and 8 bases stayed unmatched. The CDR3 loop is CSAKTSGGYNSYNEQFF. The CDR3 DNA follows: TGCAGTGCTAAAACTAGCGGGGGGTATAATTCCTACAATGAGCAGTTCTTC.

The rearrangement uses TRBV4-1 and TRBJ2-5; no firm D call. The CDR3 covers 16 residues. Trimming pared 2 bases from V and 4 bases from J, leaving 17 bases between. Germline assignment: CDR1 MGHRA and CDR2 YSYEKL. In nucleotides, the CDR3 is TGCGCCAGCAGCCAAACGACCGACCGCCCGACAGAGACCCAGTACTTC. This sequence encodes CASSQTTDRPTETQYF.

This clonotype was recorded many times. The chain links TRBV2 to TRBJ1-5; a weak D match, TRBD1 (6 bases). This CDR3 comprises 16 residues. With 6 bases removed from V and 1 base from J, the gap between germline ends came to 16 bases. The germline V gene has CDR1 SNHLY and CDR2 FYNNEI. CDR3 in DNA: TGTGCCAGCAGGGGGACACGGGTGACCAGCAATCAGCCCCAGCATTTT. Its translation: CASRGTRVTSNQPQHF. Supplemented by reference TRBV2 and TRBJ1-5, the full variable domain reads EPEVTQTPSHQVTQMGQEVILRCVPISNHLYFYWYRQILGQKVEFLVSFYNNEISEKSEIFDDQFSVERPDGSNFTLKIRSTKLEDSAMYFCASRGTRVTSNQPQHFGDGTRLSIL.

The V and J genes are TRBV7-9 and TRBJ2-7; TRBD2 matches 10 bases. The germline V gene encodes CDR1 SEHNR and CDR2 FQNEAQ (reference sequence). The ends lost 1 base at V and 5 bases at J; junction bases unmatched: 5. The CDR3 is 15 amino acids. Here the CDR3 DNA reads TGTGCCAGCAGCTTAGTAAGCGGGAGGGACCACGAGCAGTACTTC. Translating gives CASSLVSGRDHEQYF.

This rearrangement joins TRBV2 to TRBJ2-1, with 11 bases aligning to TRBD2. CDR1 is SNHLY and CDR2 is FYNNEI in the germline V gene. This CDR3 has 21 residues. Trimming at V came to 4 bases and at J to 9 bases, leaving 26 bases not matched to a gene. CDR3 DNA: TGTGCCAGCAGTGTCCAGAGGGGGACTAGCGGCAACCCAAAACGCGACAGTGAGCAGTTCTTC. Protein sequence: CASSVQRGTSGNPKRDSEQFF.

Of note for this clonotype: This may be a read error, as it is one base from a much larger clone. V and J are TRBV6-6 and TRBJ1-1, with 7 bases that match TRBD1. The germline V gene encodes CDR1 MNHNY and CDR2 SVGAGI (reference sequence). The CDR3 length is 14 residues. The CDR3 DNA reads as TGTGCCAGCAGTTCAGACAGGGACAACACTGAAGATTTCTTT. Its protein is CASSSDRDNTEDFF.

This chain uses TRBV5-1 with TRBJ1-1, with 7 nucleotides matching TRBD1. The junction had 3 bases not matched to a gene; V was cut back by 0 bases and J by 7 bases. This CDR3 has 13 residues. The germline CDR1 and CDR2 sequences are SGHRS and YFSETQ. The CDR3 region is CASSLEWDSEAFF. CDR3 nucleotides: TGCGCCAGCAGCTTGGAGTGGGACAGTGAAGCTTTCTTT.

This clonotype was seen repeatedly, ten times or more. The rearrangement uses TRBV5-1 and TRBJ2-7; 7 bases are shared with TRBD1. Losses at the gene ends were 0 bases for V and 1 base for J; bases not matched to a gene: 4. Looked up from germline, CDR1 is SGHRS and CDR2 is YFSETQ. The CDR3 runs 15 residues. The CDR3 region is CASSLGGGRSYEQYF. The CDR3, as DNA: TGCGCCAGCAGCTTGGGAGGGGGCCGGTCCTACGAGCAGTACTTC.

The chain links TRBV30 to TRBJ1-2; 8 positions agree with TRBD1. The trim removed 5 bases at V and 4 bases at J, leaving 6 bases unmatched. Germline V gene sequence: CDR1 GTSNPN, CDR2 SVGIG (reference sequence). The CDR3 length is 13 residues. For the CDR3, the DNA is TGTGCCTGGGGTAGGGACAGGCCCTATGGCTACACCTTC. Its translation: CAWGRDRPYGYTF.

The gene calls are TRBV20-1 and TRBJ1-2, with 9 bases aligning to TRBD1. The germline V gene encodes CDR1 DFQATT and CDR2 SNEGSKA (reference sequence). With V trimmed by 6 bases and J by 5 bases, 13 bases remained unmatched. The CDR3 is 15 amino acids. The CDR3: CSAIRGTGISYGYTF. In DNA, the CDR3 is TGCAGTGCGATAAGGGGGACAGGGATCTCATATGGCTACACCTTC.

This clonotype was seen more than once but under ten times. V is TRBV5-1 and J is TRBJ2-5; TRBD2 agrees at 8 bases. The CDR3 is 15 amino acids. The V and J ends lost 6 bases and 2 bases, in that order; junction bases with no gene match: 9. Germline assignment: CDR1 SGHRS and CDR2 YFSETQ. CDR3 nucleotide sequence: TGCGCCAGCACCCCCCCGGTAGCGGGACAAGAGACCCAGTACTTC. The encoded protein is CASTPPVAGQETQYF.

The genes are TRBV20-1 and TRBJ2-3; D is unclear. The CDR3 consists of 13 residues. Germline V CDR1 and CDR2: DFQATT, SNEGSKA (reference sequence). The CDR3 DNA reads TGCAGCCTGGTACCTCCCAATTCGGATACGCAGTATTTT. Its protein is CSLVPPNSDTQYF.

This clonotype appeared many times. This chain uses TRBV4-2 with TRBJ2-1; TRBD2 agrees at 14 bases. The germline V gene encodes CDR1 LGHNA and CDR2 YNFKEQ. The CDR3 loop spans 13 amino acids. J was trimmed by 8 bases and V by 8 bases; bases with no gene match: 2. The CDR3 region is CASGLAGGHEQFF. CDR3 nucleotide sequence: TGTGCCAGCGGACTAGCGGGGGGCCATGAGCAGTTCTTC.

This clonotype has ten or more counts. In DNA, the CDR3 is TGTGCCAGCAGTAGCCGCCTGGGATCCCAGGGCTACACCTTC. As protein: CASSSRLGSQGYTF. The rearrangement joins TRBV6-5 to TRBJ1-2; D uncertain. The CDR3 runs to 14 residues. Germline V CDR1 and CDR2: MNHEY, SVGAGI. V lost 5 bases and J 8 bases, leaving 18 bases between the germline ends.

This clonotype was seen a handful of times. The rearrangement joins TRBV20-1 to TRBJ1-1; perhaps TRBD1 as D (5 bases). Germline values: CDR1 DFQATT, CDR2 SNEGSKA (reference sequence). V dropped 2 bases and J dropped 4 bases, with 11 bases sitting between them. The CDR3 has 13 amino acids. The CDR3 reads CSARLRVVTEAFF. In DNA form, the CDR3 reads TGCAGTGCTAGACTCAGGGTAGTCACTGAAGCTTTCTTT.

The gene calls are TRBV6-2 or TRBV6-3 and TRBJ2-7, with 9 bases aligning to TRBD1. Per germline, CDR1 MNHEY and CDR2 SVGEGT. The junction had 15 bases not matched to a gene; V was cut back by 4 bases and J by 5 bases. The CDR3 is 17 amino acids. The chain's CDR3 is CASSSPKQGAGTNEQYF. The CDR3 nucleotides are TGTGCCAGCAGTTCGCCTAAACAGGGGGCCGGGACGAACGAGCAGTACTTC.

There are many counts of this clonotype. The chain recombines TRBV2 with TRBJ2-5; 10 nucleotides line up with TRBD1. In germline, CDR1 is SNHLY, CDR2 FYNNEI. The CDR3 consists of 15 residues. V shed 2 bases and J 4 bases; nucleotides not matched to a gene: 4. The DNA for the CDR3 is TGTGCCAGCAGTGAAATCGGGACAGGGGCAGAGACCCAGTACTTC. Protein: CASSEIGTGAETQYF.

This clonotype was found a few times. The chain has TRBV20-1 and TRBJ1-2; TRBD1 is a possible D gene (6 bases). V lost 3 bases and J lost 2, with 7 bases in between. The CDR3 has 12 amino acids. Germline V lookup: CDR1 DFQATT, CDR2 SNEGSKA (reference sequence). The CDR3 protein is CSASTGNYGYTF. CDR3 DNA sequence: TGCAGTGCTAGCACAGGGAACTATGGCTACACCTTC.

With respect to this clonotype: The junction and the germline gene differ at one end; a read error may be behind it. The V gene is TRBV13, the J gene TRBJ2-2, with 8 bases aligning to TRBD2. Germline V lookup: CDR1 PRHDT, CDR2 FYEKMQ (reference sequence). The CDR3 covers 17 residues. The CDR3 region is CTSSPFGAGGSTGELFF. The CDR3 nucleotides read TGTACCAGCAGTCCGTTTGGCGCGGGGGGTTCCACCGGGGAGCTGTTTTTT.

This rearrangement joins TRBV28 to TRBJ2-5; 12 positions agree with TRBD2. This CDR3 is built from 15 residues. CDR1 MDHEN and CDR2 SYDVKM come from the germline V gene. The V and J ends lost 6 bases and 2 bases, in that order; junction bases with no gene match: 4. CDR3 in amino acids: CASSRGLAGQETQYF. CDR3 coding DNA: TGTGCCAGCAGCCGCGGACTAGCGGGACAAGAGACCCAGTACTTC.

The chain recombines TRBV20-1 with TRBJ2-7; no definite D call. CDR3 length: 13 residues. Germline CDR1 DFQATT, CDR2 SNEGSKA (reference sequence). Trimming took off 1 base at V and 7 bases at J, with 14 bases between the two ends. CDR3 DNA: TGCAGTGCTAGAGCTGGCACAGTTCCGGAGCAGTACTTC. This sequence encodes CSARAGTVPEQYF.

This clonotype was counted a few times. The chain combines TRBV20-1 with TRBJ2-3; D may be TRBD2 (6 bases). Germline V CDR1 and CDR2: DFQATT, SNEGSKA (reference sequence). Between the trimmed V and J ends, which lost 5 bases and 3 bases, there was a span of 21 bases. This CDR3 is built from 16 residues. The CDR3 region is CSAEPLTRDLTDTQYF. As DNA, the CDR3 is TGCAGTGCTGAACCACTGACTAGGGATTTGACAGATACGCAGTATTTT.

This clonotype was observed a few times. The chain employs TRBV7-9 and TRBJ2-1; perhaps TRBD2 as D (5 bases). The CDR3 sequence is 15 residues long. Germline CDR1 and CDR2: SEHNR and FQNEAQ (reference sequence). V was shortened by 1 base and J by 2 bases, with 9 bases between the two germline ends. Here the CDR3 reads CASSLGTGTYNEQFF. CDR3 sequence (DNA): TGTGCCAGCAGCTTAGGGACTGGGACCTACAATGAGCAGTTCTTC.

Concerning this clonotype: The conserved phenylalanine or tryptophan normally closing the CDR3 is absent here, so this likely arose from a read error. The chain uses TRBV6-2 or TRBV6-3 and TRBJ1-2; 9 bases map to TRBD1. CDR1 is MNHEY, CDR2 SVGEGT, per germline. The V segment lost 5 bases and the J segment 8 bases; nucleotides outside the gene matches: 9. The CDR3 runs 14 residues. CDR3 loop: CASSPRDRVRGYTL. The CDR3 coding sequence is TGTGCCAGCAGTCCCCGGGACAGGGTTCGGGGCTACACCCTC.

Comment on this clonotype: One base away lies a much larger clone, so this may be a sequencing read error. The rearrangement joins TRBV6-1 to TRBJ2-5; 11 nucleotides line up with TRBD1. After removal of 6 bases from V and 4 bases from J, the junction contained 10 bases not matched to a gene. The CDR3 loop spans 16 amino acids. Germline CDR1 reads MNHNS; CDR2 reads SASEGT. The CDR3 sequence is CASRYGAGTGGETQYF. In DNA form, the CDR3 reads TGTGCCAGCAGGTACGGAGCTGGGACAGGGGGAGAGACCCAGTACTTC.

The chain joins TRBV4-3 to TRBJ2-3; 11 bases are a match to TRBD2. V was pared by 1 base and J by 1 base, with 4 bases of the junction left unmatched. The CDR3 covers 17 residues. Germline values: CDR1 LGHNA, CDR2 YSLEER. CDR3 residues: CASSQAGTSGRTDTQYF. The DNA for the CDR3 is TGCGCCAGCAGCCAAGCCGGGACTAGCGGCCGCACAGATACGCAGTATTTT.

The CDR3 is CTSSLPGLVREQYF. The CDR3 nucleotides are TGTACCAGCAGCCTCCCGGGGCTAGTTCGCGAGCAGTACTTC. The chain couples TRBV7-2 to TRBJ2-7; D assignment may be TRBD1 or TRBD2 (5 bases each). V lost 5 bases and J lost 6, with 17 bases in between. The CDR3 totals 14 residues. CDR1 and CDR2 from the germline V gene are SGHTA and FQGNSA.

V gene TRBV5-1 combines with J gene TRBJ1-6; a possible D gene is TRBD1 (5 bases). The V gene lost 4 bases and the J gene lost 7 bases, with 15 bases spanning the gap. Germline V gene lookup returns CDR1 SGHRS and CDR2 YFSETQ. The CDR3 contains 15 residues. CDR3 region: CASSPGGDPNSPLHF. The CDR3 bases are TGCGCCAGCAGCCCTGGGGGGGACCCGAATTCACCCCTCCACTTT.

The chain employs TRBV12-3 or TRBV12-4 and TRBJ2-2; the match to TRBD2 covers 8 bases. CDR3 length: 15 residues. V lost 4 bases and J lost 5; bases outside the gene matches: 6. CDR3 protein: CASSYRRGGTGELFF. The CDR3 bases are TGTGCCAGCAGTTACCGACGGGGGGGTACCGGGGAGCTGTTTTTT.